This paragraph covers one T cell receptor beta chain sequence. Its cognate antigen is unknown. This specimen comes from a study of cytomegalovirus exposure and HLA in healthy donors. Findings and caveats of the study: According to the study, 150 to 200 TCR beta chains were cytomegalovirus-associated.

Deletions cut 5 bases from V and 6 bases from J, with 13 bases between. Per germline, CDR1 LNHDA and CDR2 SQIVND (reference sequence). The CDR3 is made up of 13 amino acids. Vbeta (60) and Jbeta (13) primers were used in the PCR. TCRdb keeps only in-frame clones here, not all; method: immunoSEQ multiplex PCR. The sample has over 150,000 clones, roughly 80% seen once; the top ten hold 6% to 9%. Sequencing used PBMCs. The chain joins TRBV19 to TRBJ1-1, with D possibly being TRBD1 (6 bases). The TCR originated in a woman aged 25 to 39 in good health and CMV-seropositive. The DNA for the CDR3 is TGTGCCAGTAGTGACAGGCGGTTGGCTGAAGCTTTCTTT. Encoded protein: CASSDRRLAEAFF.